Each of the 22 T cell receptor beta chains below was sequenced from the same sample in a study of CD8 T cells in ankylosing spondylitis. Each CDR3 protein is one row after TCRdb ran MiXCR on the 5' RACE reads. The table includes about 250,000 distinct CDR3 sequences, about 30% detected once. Sequencing was done on a sample of blood, either unsorted or a sorted T cell fraction (not recorded which). The receptors come from a male donor with ankylosing spondylitis or in good health (not recorded which).

The chain joins TRBV20-1 to TRBJ2-1; D could derive from TRBD1 or TRBD2 (6 bases each). Trimming took 6 bases from V and 7 from J, leaving 19 bases between them. Per germline, CDR1 DFQATT and CDR2 SNEGSKA (reference sequence). The CDR3 extends over 14 amino acids. The chain's CDR3 is CSAERDTSLNEQFF. The CDR3 DNA reads TGCAGTGCCGAACGGGACACTAGCCTTAATGAGCAGTTCTTC.

The gene calls are TRBV20-1 and TRBJ2-7, with 10 bases fitting TRBD2. J lost 1 base, V lost 3 bases, and 3 bases had no gene match. From germline, CDR1 is DFQATT and CDR2 SNEGSKA (reference sequence). The CDR3 runs to 14 residues. CDR3 residues: CSARELAGSYEQYF. DNA for the CDR3: TGCAGTGCTAGGGAACTAGCGGGGTCCTACGAGCAGTACTTC.

The rearrangement joins TRBV20-1 to TRBJ2-5, with D uncertain. The CDR3 length is 12 residues. Trimming cost V 3 bases and J 2 bases, with 7 bases left between them. The germline V gene encodes CDR1 DFQATT and CDR2 SNEGSKA (reference sequence). The CDR3 DNA is TGCAGTGCTAGTTCTGGGCAAGAGACCCAGTACTTC. It yields the protein CSASSGQETQYF.

J is TRBJ1-5 and V is TRBV21-1; TRBD1 is the table's D call, not checked against the DNA. TRBV21-1 is a recognized pseudogene. The CDR3 extends over 14 amino acids. The CDR3 nucleotides are TGTGCCAGCAGCAATGTGTGGGGCGGCCAGCCCCAGCATTTT. Amino acid sequence: CASSNVWGGQPQHF.

The chain employs TRBV20-1 and TRBJ2-3; 8 positions agree with TRBD2. The CDR3 has 15 residues. Germline V gene lookup returns CDR1 DFQATT and CDR2 SNEGSKA (reference sequence). V shed 3 bases and J 6 bases; nucleotides not matched to a gene: 11. CDR3 in DNA: TGCAGTGCTAGCGGGGGGGTACGAAAATTGGATACGCAGTATTTT. The encoded protein is CSASGGVRKLDTQYF.

The chain carries TRBV5-1 and TRBJ1-1; D might be TRBD1 (6 bases). Trimming took off 3 bases at V and 5 bases at J, with 14 bases between the two ends. The CDR3 is made up of 14 amino acids. Germline assignment: CDR1 SGHRS and CDR2 YFSETQ. CDR3 DNA sequence: TGCGCCAGCAGCTGGGGGGCCGGGGGGACTGAAGCTTTCTTT. Translation: CASSWGAGGTEAFF.

This chain connects TRBV9 to TRBJ2-1; D perhaps matches TRBD2 (7 bases). Germline loops: CDR1 SGDLS, CDR2 YYNGEE. The germline V and J ends were trimmed by 1 base and 3 bases, with 23 bases remaining between them. The CDR3 sequence is 19 residues long. DNA of the CDR3: TGTGCCAGCAGCGTATCCGAACGGGGGCAGCGGGGATACTACAATGAGCAGTTCTTC. Protein: CASSVSERGQRGYYNEQFF.

The sample holds a few counts of this clonotype. The chain recombines TRBV18 with TRBJ2-7; 7 positions match TRBD1. From germline, CDR1 is KGHSH and CDR2 LQKENI. V lost 6 bases, J lost 5 bases, and 10 bases stayed unmatched. The CDR3 totals 14 residues. The CDR3 is CASSLNRGRDEQYF. The CDR3 coding sequence is TGTGCCAGCTCGCTGAACAGGGGTCGGGACGAGCAGTACTTC.

This chain uses TRBV6-1 with TRBJ2-2; the match to TRBD1 covers 9 bases. CDR1 is MNHNS and CDR2 is SASEGT in the germline V gene. The CDR3 extends over 14 amino acids. Germline trimming cut 5 bases from V and 5 bases from J; bases unmatched to any gene: 3. The chain's CDR3 is CASSRDRETGELFF. The CDR3, as DNA: TGTGCCAGCAGTAGGGACAGGGAGACCGGGGAGCTGTTTTTT.

Comment on this clonotype: Mismatch with germline at one junction end may stem from a read error. V is TRBV6-1 and J is TRBJ2-4; TRBD1 is a possible D gene (6 bases). The CDR3 is made up of 14 amino acids. CDR1 and CDR2 (germline): MNHNS, SASEGT. The CDR3 DNA sequence: TGTGCCAGCAGACACGGATCAGGACAGAACAGTCAGTACTTC. Translating it yields CASRHGSGQNSQYF.

This clonotype was recorded a few times. V gene TRBV20-1 combines with J gene TRBJ1-5; D possibly corresponds to TRBD1 (5 bases). Trimming stripped 3 bases from V and 4 bases from J, with 7 bases between. Germline lookup yields CDR1 DFQATT and CDR2 SNEGSKA (reference sequence). The CDR3 length is 12 residues. CDR3 residues: CSARTANQPQHF. The CDR3 DNA reads as TGCAGTGCTAGGACAGCTAATCAGCCCCAGCATTTT.

The V call is TRBV6-2 or TRBV6-3, the J call TRBJ2-7, with D hard to call. Germline V gives CDR1 MNHEY, CDR2 SVGEGT. The CDR3 loop spans 12 amino acids. Trimming pared 5 bases from V and 6 bases from J, leaving 11 bases between. The CDR3 coding sequence is TGTGCCAGCAGTCAGTGGGCTTCCGAGCAGTACTTC. Its translation is CASSQWASEQYF.

V gene TRBV5-5 combines with J gene TRBJ2-3; unclear D gene. V lost 0 bases and J lost 7, with 3 bases in between. Germline-derived CDR1 and CDR2 are SGHKS and YYEKEE (reference sequence). This CDR3 has 11 residues. The CDR3 region has the DNA TGTGCCAGCAGCTTGGGACATACGCAGTATTTT. Translation: CASSLGHTQYF.

J is TRBJ2-7 and V is TRBV27; a possible D gene is TRBD1 (5 bases). Germline V gives CDR1 MNHEY, CDR2 SMNVEV (reference sequence). Between the trimmed V and J ends, which lost 3 bases and 5 bases, there was a span of 11 bases. The length of the CDR3 is 13 residues. As DNA, the CDR3 is TGTGCCAGCAGTTTTACAGGCACCAACGAGCAGTACTTC. Its translation: CASSFTGTNEQYF.

This clonotype appeared a few times. The chain joins TRBV6-1 to TRBJ1-5; no clear D gene. Trimming cost V 6 bases and J 0 bases, with 18 bases left between them. CDR1 and CDR2 from the germline V gene are MNHNS and SASEGT. This CDR3 spans 17 amino acids. In nucleotides, the CDR3 is TGTGCCAGCAGCCAGAACTGGCGTGGCATTAGCAATCAGCCCCAGCATTTT. This translates into CASSQNWRGISNQPQHF.

This clonotype showed up just a few times. The chain employs TRBV6-1 and TRBJ2-6; D remains unclear. V was pared by 8 bases and J by 4 bases, with 15 bases between. CDR1 is MNHNS and CDR2 is SASEGT in the germline V gene. The length of the CDR3 is 15 residues. The CDR3 protein is CASANNPNGANVLTF. The CDR3 nucleotides are TGTGCCAGCGCGAATAACCCTAACGGGGCCAACGTCCTGACTTTC.

This clonotype was observed a handful of times. This rearrangement joins TRBV20-1 to TRBJ2-7; TRBD1 agrees at 8 bases. The CDR3 is 13 amino acids. V was clipped by 5 bases and J by 3 bases; unmatched bases: 6. Germline CDR1 DFQATT, CDR2 SNEGSKA (reference sequence). This chain's CDR3 is CSASRDRNYEQYF. The DNA for the CDR3 is TGCAGTGCTTCGCGGGACAGGAACTACGAGCAGTACTTC.

This clonotype was found a few times. This chain connects TRBV20-1 to TRBJ2-7, with TRBD1 as a possible D gene (6 bases). The CDR3 totals 13 residues. Trimming left V 1 base short and J 5 bases short, with 12 bases between. The germline V gene has CDR1 DFQATT and CDR2 SNEGSKA (reference sequence). DNA of the CDR3: TGCAGTGCTAGAGCGTACCGACAGGACGAGCAGTACTTC. This encodes CSARAYRQDEQYF.

The CDR3 coding sequence is TGCAGTGCTACCCCGACAGGGCGATACAATGAGCAGTTCTTC. This encodes CSATPTGRYNEQFF. The V call is TRBV20-1, the J call TRBJ2-1; 7 bases align to TRBD1. V shed 4 bases and J 4 bases; nucleotides not matched to a gene: 7. The CDR3 consists of 14 residues. Germline V lookup: CDR1 DFQATT, CDR2 SNEGSKA (reference sequence).

This clonotype has more than one count but fewer than ten. V gene TRBV6-1 combines with J gene TRBJ1-3; D possibly corresponds to TRBD1 (5 bases). V was pared by 4 bases and J by 1 base, with 11 bases between. Per germline, CDR1 MNHNS and CDR2 SASEGT. The CDR3 extends over 15 amino acids. This CDR3 reads CASSATANSGNTIYF. The CDR3 DNA sequence: TGTGCCAGCAGTGCGACAGCAAATTCTGGAAACACCATATATTTT.

The chain has TRBV12-3 or TRBV12-4 and TRBJ2-7; maybe TRBD2 (6 bases). The V gene lost 5 bases and the J gene lost 6 bases, with 11 bases spanning the gap. The CDR3 is made up of 12 amino acids. CDR3: CASSLGGFEQYF. The CDR3 region has the DNA TGTGCCAGCAGTCTCGGGGGTTTCGAGCAGTACTTC.

In this sample, this clonotype turned up a few times. V usage is TRBV20-1 and J usage is TRBJ2-3; TRBD2 aligns across 7 bases. The CDR3 runs 15 residues. Per the germline V gene, CDR1 is DFQATT and CDR2 is SNEGSKA (reference sequence). The V gene end was trimmed by 5 bases and the J gene end by 2 bases; junction bases not matched to a gene: 10. The CDR3 reads CSALGEGPHTDTQYF. The CDR3, as DNA: TGCAGTGCTTTGGGGGAGGGGCCCCACACAGATACGCAGTATTTT.